These 14 T cell receptor beta chains were sequenced from one sample in a study of blood T cell repertoires in COVID-19. Clones were sequenced by immunoSEQ multiplex PCR, and TCRdb holds only the in-frame ones, with some missing. The table lists roughly 99,000 clones, more than 70% of them singletons. The material sequenced was peripheral blood. These receptor sequences come from a man aged 45-65 years with active or convalescent COVID-19.

The CDR3 region has the DNA TGTGCCAGCAGCCAAAGGCGGGGTAACTCCTACGAGCAGTACTTC. Amino acid sequence: CASSQRRGNSYEQYF. This chain joins TRBV3-1 (or the pseudogene TRBV3-2) and TRBJ2-7; D might be TRBD2 (6 bases). CDR3 length: 15 residues. Germline values: CDR1 LGHDT, CDR2 YNNKEL (reference sequence). V was trimmed by 2 bases and J by 0 bases, leaving 11 bases between them.

This CDR3 reads CASSLAGMMETQYF. In DNA, the CDR3 is TGTGCCAGCAGTTTAGCAGGGATGATGGAGACCCAGTACTTC. The rearrangement uses TRBV28 and TRBJ2-5, with D possibly being TRBD1 (5 bases). CDR1 and CDR2 from the germline V gene are MDHEN and SYDVKM. CDR3 length: 14 residues. Trimming cost V 2 bases and J 5 bases, with 12 bases left between them.

This clone was detected once. CDR3 sequence: CASGGGTDTQYF. The DNA for the CDR3 is TGTGCCAGCGGTGGAGGCACAGATACGCAGTATTTT. This chain joins TRBV12-3 or TRBV12-4 and TRBJ2-3; D unresolved. V was clipped by 8 bases and J by 1 base, with 7 bases between them. This CDR3 spans 12 amino acids.

DNA of the CDR3: TGTGCCAGCAGGCGCGACAAGGTCTACGAGCAGTACTTC. As protein: CASRRDKVYEQYF. The J gene is TRBJ2-7, the V gene TRBV6-5, with D uncertain. The germline V gene encodes CDR1 MNHEY and CDR2 SVGAGI. There are 13 residues in the CDR3. The V end was cut by 6 bases, the J end by 3 bases, with 12 bases between.

The CDR3: CASSFPGVDEQYF. The CDR3 DNA reads TGTGCCAGCAGCTTTCCCGGGGTTGACGAGCAGTACTTC. The genes are TRBV13 and TRBJ2-7; the D gene is possibly TRBD2 (5 bases). Trimming removed 3 bases at V and 5 bases at J, with 11 bases between. The CDR3 length is 13 residues. The germline V gene has CDR1 PRHDT and CDR2 FYEKMQ (reference sequence).

This chain uses TRBV25-1 with TRBJ1-6; the D gene is possibly TRBD1 (5 bases). V was pared by 3 bases and J by 9 bases, with 18 bases between. This CDR3 has 16 amino acids. Germline V gene lookup returns CDR1 MGHDK and CDR2 SYGVNS. For the CDR3, the DNA is TGTGCCAGCAGTGAGGGCCGGGGGGGAGCGATTTCACCCCTCCACTTT. Translation gives CASSEGRGGAISPLHF.

This clone was observed a handful of times. This chain joins TRBV4-3 and TRBJ1-2, with D possibly matching TRBD1 (5 bases). CDR1 is LGHNA, CDR2 YSLEER, per germline. CDR3 size: 15 residues. Trimming shortened V by 4 bases and J by 12 bases, and 24 bases separated the two germline ends. CDR3 region: CASSLRSWDLGGHTF. The CDR3 bases are TGCGCCAGCAGCCTGAGGAGTTGGGACTTGGGAGGCCACACCTTC.

This chain joins TRBV11-2 and TRBJ2-1; D is unresolved. The CDR3 covers 15 residues. The germline gives CDR1 SGHAT, CDR2 FQNNGV. V lost 1 base and J lost 0, with 7 bases in between. The CDR3 nucleotides read TGTGCCAGCAGCTTAGTGGGCAGCTCCTACAATGAGCAGTTCTTC. Encoded protein: CASSLVGSSYNEQFF.

Details on this clone: Other nucleotide sequences in the sample specify the same CDR3. The gene calls are TRBV5-1 and TRBJ2-7, with TRBD2 matching 8 bases. The CDR3 runs 14 residues. Per germline, CDR1 SGHRS and CDR2 YFSETQ. V shed 2 bases, J shed 1 base, and the junction held 2 bases outside the gene matches. DNA for the CDR3: TGCGCCAGCAGCTTAACTAGCGGTTCCTACGAGCAGTACTTC. Translation: CASSLTSGSYEQYF.

The CDR3 coding sequence is TGCAGCGTCGGGGGGACACCAACTAATGAAAAACTGTTTTTT. It codes for CSVGGTPTNEKLFF. The chain joins TRBV29-1 to TRBJ1-4; a weak D match, TRBD1 (6 bases). Trimming removed 6 bases at V and 0 bases at J, with 11 bases between. The CDR3 spans 14 residues. Germline assignment: CDR1 SQVTM and CDR2 ANQGSEA.

The rearrangement joins TRBV15 to TRBJ1-4, with a tentative D call TRBD1 (5 bases). Germline CDR1 and CDR2: LNHNV and YYDKDF (reference sequence). CDR3 length equals 15 residues. Trimming took 5 bases from V and 5 from J, leaving 15 bases between them. The CDR3 reads CATSQMSGQNEKLFF. The CDR3 DNA reads TGTGCCACCAGCCAAATGTCAGGGCAGAATGAAAAACTGTTTTTT.

This chain links TRBV18 with TRBJ1-3; weak D call: TRBD1 (5 bases). The CDR3 consists of 19 residues. Trimming removed 4 bases from V and 0 bases from J, with 22 bases in between. Germline V gives CDR1 KGHSH, CDR2 LQKENI. This CDR3 is CASSLTLMDIGNSGNTIYF. Here the CDR3 DNA reads TGTGCCAGCTCACTAACTCTGATGGACATCGGCAACTCTGGAAACACCATATATTTT.

V is TRBV5-1 and J is TRBJ1-5; D call uncertain. The CDR3 extends over 13 amino acids. Germline V gene data show CDR1 as SGHRS and CDR2 as YFSETQ. V lost 4 bases, J lost 1 base, and 6 bases lay in between. The CDR3 DNA reads as TGCGCCAGCAGCACTGAAAGCAATCAGCCCCAGCATTTT. This encodes CASSTESNQPQHF.

This chain connects TRBV2 to TRBJ1-5, with 8 bases aligning to TRBD1. V was pared by 2 bases and J by 6 bases, with 6 bases of the junction left unmatched. CDR1 is SNHLY and CDR2 is FYNNEI in the germline V gene. The CDR3 covers 15 residues. The CDR3 nucleotides read TGTGCCAGCAGTGAATCCGCAGGGGGCAGTCAGCCCCAGCATTTT. Translating gives CASSESAGGSQPQHF.